One sample yielded the 20 T cell receptor beta chains listed below, sequenced in a study of control samples from healthy donors and cancer patients. Using immunoSEQ multiplex PCR, the repertoire was profiled, and TCRdb retains in-frame clones only, with some absent. This repertoire includes roughly 190,000 clones. The sequenced material came from blood. The receptor set was obtained from a woman aged 25 to 45 in good health.

The V call is TRBV10-3, the J call TRBJ1-1; tentatively, D is TRBD1 (5 bases). The CDR3 loop spans 13 amino acids. The V end was cut by 3 bases, the J end by 6 bases, with 11 bases between. Germline-derived CDR1 and CDR2 are ENHRY and SYGVKD. This CDR3 reads CAISELGAPEAFF. In DNA form, the CDR3 reads TGTGCCATCAGTGAACTAGGGGCACCTGAAGCTTTCTTT.

This chain links TRBV5-5 with TRBJ1-6; D perhaps matches TRBD1 (5 bases). V was clipped by 5 bases and J by 9 bases, with 21 bases between them. CDR3 length equals 16 residues. CDR1 SGHKS and CDR2 YYEKEE come from the germline V gene (reference sequence). CDR3 region: CASRLELQGKGSPLHF. Written as DNA, the CDR3 is TGTGCCAGCAGGCTTGAGCTCCAGGGCAAAGGTTCACCCCTCCACTTT. The full variable domain, completed using reference TRBV5-5 and TRBJ1-6, is DAGVTQSPTHLIKTRGQQVTLRCSPISGHKSVSWYQQVLGQGPQFIFQYYEKEERGRGNFPDRFSARQFPNYSSELNVNALLLGDSALYLCASRLELQGKGSPLHFGNGTRLTVT.

V and J are TRBV6-2 or TRBV6-3 and TRBJ1-2; 7 bases line up with TRBD1. The length of the CDR3 is 16 residues. V was clipped by 5 bases and J by 8 bases; unmatched bases: 17. CDR1 is MNHEY, CDR2 SVGEGT, per germline. The CDR3 DNA follows: TGTGCCAGCAGTCGCCTTAGGACAGGAGACCTGGGAGGCTACACCTTC. Residues: CASSRLRTGDLGGYTF.

V gene TRBV29-1 combines with J gene TRBJ2-7, with D possibly TRBD2 on 5 matching bases. V lost 5 bases, J lost 4 bases, and 12 bases lay in between. CDR3 length equals 12 residues. Germline CDR1 and CDR2: SQVTM and ANQGSEA. CDR3 residues: CSVSDGIYEQYF. The CDR3 DNA reads as TGCAGCGTTTCTGACGGGATATACGAGCAGTACTTC.

This rearrangement joins TRBV24-1 to TRBJ2-6, with 10 nucleotides matching TRBD1. With 4 bases clipped from V and 4 bases from J, the junction kept 6 bases outside the gene matches. The germline gives CDR1 KGHDR, CDR2 SFDVKD. The CDR3 runs 17 residues. For the CDR3, the DNA is TGTGCCACCAGTGACGTGACAGGGGGCGACGGGGCCAACGTCCTGACTTTC. It codes for CATSDVTGGDGANVLTF.

The chain combines TRBV12-3 or TRBV12-4 with TRBJ2-5; tentatively, D is TRBD1 (5 bases). The V and J ends lost 6 bases and 7 bases respectively, with 15 bases between them. The CDR3 runs 13 residues. Written as DNA, the CDR3 is TGTGCCAGCAGGGCAGGGCGGCTGACGACCCAGTACTTC. Encoded protein: CASRAGRLTTQYF.

The V gene is TRBV28, the J gene TRBJ1-1, with D maybe TRBD1 (5 bases). The CDR3 runs 12 residues. The germline V gene has CDR1 MDHEN and CDR2 SYDVKM. V lost 5 bases, J lost 8 bases, and 12 bases lay in between. The CDR3 nucleotides are TGTGCCAGCAGTCTCGGGGGAGCCGAAGCTTTCTTT. Protein: CASSLGGAEAFF.

The chain recombines TRBV5-1 with TRBJ1-6; 12 nucleotides match TRBD1. J gave up 0 bases and V 7 bases, and 8 bases lay outside the gene matches. The CDR3 contains 18 residues. Germline CDR1 SGHRS, CDR2 YFSETQ. The CDR3 region has the DNA TGCGCCAGCCGCGGGACAGGGGGCACGAGCTCCTATAATTCACCCCTCCACTTT. Its translation: CASRGTGGTSSYNSPLHF. Filled out from reference TRBV5-1 and TRBJ1-6, the complete variable domain reads KAGVTQTPRYLIKTRGQQVTLSCSPISGHRSVSWYQQTPGQGLQFLFEYFSETQRNKGNFPGRFSGRQFSNSRSEMNVSTLELGDSALYLCASRGTGGTSSYNSPLHFGNGTRLTVT.

The rearrangement links TRBV5-1 to TRBJ1-1, with a possible D match to TRBD1 (5 bases). The CDR3 sequence is 15 residues long. Trimming took 1 base from V and 0 from J, leaving 10 bases between them. The germline V gene has CDR1 SGHRS and CDR2 YFSETQ. The CDR3 spells CASSLSRVMNTEAFF. CDR3 bases: TGCGCCAGCAGCTTGAGCAGGGTGATGAACACTGAAGCTTTCTTT.

The chain is built from TRBV7-9 and TRBJ2-3; 7 positions agree with TRBD2. Germline-derived CDR1 and CDR2 are SEHNR and FQNEAQ (reference sequence). This CDR3 is built from 14 residues. V trimming: 6 bases; J trimming: 2 bases; junction bases outside the gene matches: 5. CDR3 residues: CASSRGGPTDTQYF. DNA for the CDR3: TGTGCCAGCAGTCGCGGGGGACCCACAGATACGCAGTATTTT.

The CDR3 reads CAWGTTDTQYF. CDR3 nucleotide sequence: TGTGCCTGGGGTACTACAGATACGCAGTATTTT. This chain links TRBV30 with TRBJ2-3; D ambiguous. V lost 5 bases, J lost 3 bases, and 6 bases lay in between. The germline V gene encodes CDR1 GTSNPN and CDR2 SVGIG (reference sequence). The CDR3 totals 11 residues.

The V call is TRBV28, the J call TRBJ1-3, with D possibly matching TRBD1 (5 bases). The germline CDR1 and CDR2 sequences are MDHEN and SYDVKM. This CDR3 has 19 residues. V gave up 5 bases and J gave up 0 bases, with 23 bases separating them. Here the CDR3 reads CASSPPQDSPKSSGNTIYF. CDR3 DNA sequence: TGTGCCAGCAGTCCACCTCAAGACAGTCCTAAGAGCTCTGGAAACACCATATATTTT.

The rearrangement joins TRBV10-1 to TRBJ1-2; no clear D gene. V shed 0 bases and J shed 8 bases, with 7 bases lying between them. The CDR3 loop spans 12 amino acids. Germline V CDR1 and CDR2: WNHNN, SYGVQD (reference sequence). DNA of the CDR3: TGCGCCAGCAGTGAGTCGCACCGGGGCTACACCTTC. Translating it yields CASSESHRGYTF.

V and J are TRBV24-1 and TRBJ1-2, with a weak D call TRBD1 (6 bases). The length of the CDR3 is 17 residues. Germline CDR1 is KGHDR and CDR2 is SFDVKD. Trimming removed 5 bases at V and 1 base at J, with 19 bases between. This CDR3 reads CATSGGQGRQGNYGYTF. CDR3 DNA sequence: TGTGCCACCAGTGGGGGCCAGGGGAGGCAGGGTAACTATGGCTACACCTTC.

The V call is TRBV19, the J call TRBJ1-6; no clear D gene. This CDR3 has 15 amino acids. The ends were cut back, 0 bases at V and 7 bases at J, with 10 bases in the middle. Germline V gives CDR1 LNHDA, CDR2 SQIVND (reference sequence). The CDR3 nucleotides are TGTGCCAGTAGTATAGATCAGAGGGCAAATTCACCCCTCCACTTT. It is translated as CASSIDQRANSPLHF.

This rearrangement joins TRBV27 to TRBJ1-5; the match to TRBD1 covers 7 bases. From germline, CDR1 is MNHEY and CDR2 SMNVEV (reference sequence). After removal of 5 bases from V and 2 bases from J, the junction contained 3 bases not matched to a gene. CDR3 length: 14 residues. CDR3 protein: CASSEGARNQPQHF. CDR3 sequence (DNA): TGTGCCAGCAGTGAGGGGGCTCGCAATCAGCCCCAGCATTTT.

Here the CDR3 DNA reads TGTGCCAGTAGGATTAACGGTCCGGGACACATCACTGAAGCTTTCTTT. It yields the protein CASRINGPGHITEAFF. The chain has TRBV19 and TRBJ1-1, with a tentative D call TRBD1 (6 bases). Germline V gene sequence: CDR1 LNHDA, CDR2 SQIVND (reference sequence). V lost 6 bases, J lost 4 bases, and 21 bases lay in between. The CDR3 extends over 16 amino acids.

This chain uses TRBV5-1 with TRBJ2-7; TRBD1 aligns across 7 bases. This CDR3 spans 14 amino acids. Losses at the gene ends were 3 bases for V and 2 bases for J; bases not matched to a gene: 5. Germline V gene lookup returns CDR1 SGHRS and CDR2 YFSETQ. CDR3 nucleotides: TGCGCCAGCAGCTGGCGACAGGGAACCTACGAGCAGTACTTC. Its translation: CASSWRQGTYEQYF.

This rearrangement joins TRBV5-4 to TRBJ1-4, with a tentative D call TRBD1 (6 bases). V lost 4 bases to trimming and J lost 8 bases, with 15 bases between them. Germline V gene sequence: CDR1 SGHNT, CDR2 YYREEE (reference sequence). The CDR3 runs 14 residues. This chain's CDR3 is CASSTGGAEEKLFF. The CDR3 nucleotides read TGTGCCAGCAGCACGGGGGGGGCCGAGGAAAAACTGTTTTTT. The full variable domain, rest sourced from reference TRBV5-4 and TRBJ1-4, is ETGVTQSPTHLIKTRGQQVTLRCSSQSGHNTVSWYQQALGQGPQFIFQYYREEENGRGNFPPRFSGLQFPNYSSELNVNALELDDSALYLCASSTGGAEEKLFFGSGTQLSVL.

The J gene is TRBJ1-4, the V gene TRBV2; tentatively, D is TRBD1 (6 bases). CDR3 length equals 14 residues. The germline V gene has CDR1 SNHLY and CDR2 FYNNEI. V lost 10 bases and J 4 bases, leaving 16 bases between the germline ends. CDR3 bases: TGTGCCACCCGTGTGGACAGACTTAATGAAAAACTGTTTTTT. This gives the protein CATRVDRLNEKLFF.